Listed here are 7 T cell receptor beta chains from one sample, sequenced in a study of OX40 agonist ivuxolimab in advanced cancers. Profiled with immunoSEQ multiplex PCR; TCRdb holds only in-frame clones, not every one. There are about 82,000 clones in the sample; over 75% occur only once, and about 2.3% lies in the top ten. Sample: CD4+ or CD8+ T cells sorted from blood, taken in a trial of the OX40 agonist ivuxolimab. These receptors were taken from an adult with an advanced solid tumor such as melanoma, head and neck, liver or kidney cancer.

The CDR3: CASSMMPGNPNTQYF. In nucleotides, the CDR3 is TGTGCCAGTAGTATGATGCCGGGGAACCCAAATACGCAGTATTTT. This chain uses TRBV19 with TRBJ2-3; weak D call: TRBD2 (5 bases). V was cut by 3 bases and J by 7 bases, with 17 bases left in between. There are 15 residues in the CDR3. The germline gives CDR1 LNHDA, CDR2 SQIVND (reference sequence). Together with reference TRBV19 and TRBJ2-3, the CDR3 gives the full variable domain: DGGITQSPKYLFRKEGQNVTLSCEQNLNHDAMYWYRQDPGQGLRLIYYSQIVNDFQKGDIAEGYSVSREKKESFPLTVTSAQKNPTAFYLCASSMMPGNPNTQYFGPGTRLTVL.

Details on this clone: A read error may account for a junction end that differs from germline. The rearrangement joins TRBV10-3 to TRBJ2-7, with 7 positions matching TRBD1. Germline assignment: CDR1 ENHRY and CDR2 SYGVKD. The length of the CDR3 is 16 residues. The chain's CDR3 is CATSTPRDRNSYEQYF. The CDR3 coding sequence is TGTGCCACCAGTACCCCTAGGGACAGAAACTCCTACGAGCAGTACTTC.

The CDR3: CASSLTSGTYNEQFF. The CDR3 DNA reads TGTGCCAGCAGCCTTACTAGCGGGACCTACAATGAGCAGTTCTTC. The chain combines TRBV9 with TRBJ2-1, with 10 positions matching TRBD2. V lost 4 bases and J lost 2; bases outside the gene matches: 3. CDR1 is SGDLS and CDR2 is YYNGEE in the germline V gene. This CDR3 is 15 amino acids long.

Here the CDR3 DNA reads TGCGCCAGCAGCTTGGACAGAAACTATGGCTACACCTTC. Translation: CASSLDRNYGYTF. The gene calls are TRBV5-1 and TRBJ1-2; D is unresolved. The V and J ends lost 0 bases and 2 bases respectively, with 5 bases between them. The CDR3 sequence is 13 residues long. Germline lookup yields CDR1 SGHRS and CDR2 YFSETQ.

The V call is TRBV11-2, the J call TRBJ2-7, with 9 bases lining up with TRBD1. Trimming removed 5 bases from V and 4 bases from J; junction bases left unmatched: 3. The CDR3 covers 13 residues. The germline gives CDR1 SGHAT, CDR2 FQNNGV. The CDR3 sequence is CASSGTGLYEQYF. The CDR3 bases are TGTGCCAGCAGCGGGACAGGGCTATACGAGCAGTACTTC. Variable domain in full (rest from reference TRBV11-2 and TRBJ2-7): EAGVAQSPRYKIIEKRQSVAFWCNPISGHATLYWYQQILGQGPKLLIQFQNNGVVDDSQLPKDRFSAERLKGVDSTLKIQPAKLEDSAVYLCASSGTGLYEQYFGPGTRLTVT.

The chain is built from TRBV10-3 and TRBJ2-5; unclear D gene. The germline gives CDR1 ENHRY, CDR2 SYGVKD. Deletions cut 0 bases from V and 3 bases from J, with 17 bases between. This CDR3 has 17 amino acids. The CDR3 nucleotides read TGTGCCATCAGTGAGTCATTAGAAGTTGGCACTAAAGAGACCCAGTACTTC. It translates to CAISESLEVGTKETQYF.

The gene calls are TRBV4-2 and TRBJ2-7; 9 bases map to TRBD1. This CDR3 contains 15 residues. The germline gives CDR1 LGHNA, CDR2 YNFKEQ. Trimming removed 4 bases from V and 0 bases from J; junction bases left unmatched: 4. The chain's CDR3 is CASSPDRGYSYEQYF. In DNA form, the CDR3 reads TGTGCCAGCAGCCCGGACAGGGGCTACTCCTACGAGCAGTACTTC.